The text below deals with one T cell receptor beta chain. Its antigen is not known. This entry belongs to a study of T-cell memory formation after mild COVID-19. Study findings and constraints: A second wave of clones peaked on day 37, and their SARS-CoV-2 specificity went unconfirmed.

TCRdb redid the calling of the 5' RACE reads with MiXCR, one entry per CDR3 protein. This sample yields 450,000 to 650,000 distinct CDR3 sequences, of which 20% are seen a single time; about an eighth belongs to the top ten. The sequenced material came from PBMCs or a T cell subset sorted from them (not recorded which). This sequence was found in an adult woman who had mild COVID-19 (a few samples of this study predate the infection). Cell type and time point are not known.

The chain's CDR3 is CASSSPPGSEEQFF. The CDR3 region has the DNA TGTGCCAGCAGCTCTCCTCCCGGGTCGGAGGAGCAGTTCTTC. This sequence joins TRBV28 and TRBJ2-1; D remains ambiguous. This CDR3 is 14 amino acids long. CDR1 and CDR2 (germline): MDHEN, SYDVKM. The V end was cut by 6 bases, the J end by 10 bases, with 19 bases between. The variable domain in full, completed from reference TRBV28 and TRBJ2-1, reads DVKVTQSSRYLVKRTGEKVFLECVQDMDHENMFWYRQDPGLGLRLIYFSYDVKMKEKGDIPEGYSVSREKKERFSLILESASTNQTSMYLCASSSPPGSEEQFFGPGTRLTVL.